This T cell receptor beta chain is drawn from a study of monozygotic twins with inflammatory bowel disease. Study findings and constraints: Among IBD patients, TCRbeta diversity (inverse Simpson) was lower than in healthy co-twins.

Per sample, reverse transcription was split into eight reactions. TCRdb reprocessed the 5' RACE reads, keeping one entry per CDR3 protein, no DNA. Found here are approximately 380,000 distinct CDR3 sequences; the top ten clones hold 2% to 3%. Whole blood, unsorted for T cells, was the source of total RNA. A note on this clonotype: The antigen is undetermined.

The germline V gene encodes CDR1 GTSNPN and CDR2 SVGIG (reference sequence). The CDR3 is 15 amino acids. The clonotype comes from a human donor with ulcerative colitis or Crohn's disease, or a healthy co-twin of an affected twin (not recorded which). The chain combines TRBV30 with TRBJ2-5; TCRdb gives TRBD2 as the D gene, but with no DNA this cannot be confirmed. Input material: blood. CDR3 loop: CAWSAGLAGQETQYF.